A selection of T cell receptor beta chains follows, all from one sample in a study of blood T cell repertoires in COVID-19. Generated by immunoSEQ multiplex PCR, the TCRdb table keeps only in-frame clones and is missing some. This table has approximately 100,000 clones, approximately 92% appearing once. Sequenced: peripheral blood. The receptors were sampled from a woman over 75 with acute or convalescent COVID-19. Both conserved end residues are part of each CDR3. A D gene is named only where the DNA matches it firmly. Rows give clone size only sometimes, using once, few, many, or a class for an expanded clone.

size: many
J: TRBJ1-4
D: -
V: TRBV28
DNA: TGTGCCAGCTCCCGGGACAACGTCGATGAAAAACTGTTTTTT
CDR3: CASSRDNVDEKLFF

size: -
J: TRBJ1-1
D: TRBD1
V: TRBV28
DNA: TGTGCCAGCAGGGATAAGGGGGCAGGGGCTTTCTTT
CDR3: CASRDKGAGAFF

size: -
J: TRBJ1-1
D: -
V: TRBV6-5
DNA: TGTGCCAGCAGTTACCCCACATCCGGGGGGAACACTGAAGCTTTCTTT
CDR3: CASSYPTSGGNTEAFF

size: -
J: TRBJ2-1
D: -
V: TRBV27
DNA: TGTGCCAGCAGTCCCGACAGGATCTACAATGAGCAGTTCTTC
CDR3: CASSPDRIYNEQFF

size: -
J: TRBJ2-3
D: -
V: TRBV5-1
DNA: TGCGCCAGCACGAAGGAGCTCAGCACAGATACGCAGTATTTT
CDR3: CASTKELSTDTQYF

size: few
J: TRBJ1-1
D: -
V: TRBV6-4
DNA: TGTGCCAGCAGTGACACAGTGAACACTGAAGCTTTCTTT
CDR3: CASSDTVNTEAFF

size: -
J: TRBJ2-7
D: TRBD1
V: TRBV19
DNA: TGTGCCAGTAGTGCGGACAGGGTTGGGAACGAGCAGTACTTC
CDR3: CASSADRVGNEQYF

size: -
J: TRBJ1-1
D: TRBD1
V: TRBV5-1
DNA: TGCGCCAGCAGCTTGTTCTCAGGGGGCGGAATAGCTGAAGCTTTCTTT
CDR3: CASSLFSGGGIAEAFF

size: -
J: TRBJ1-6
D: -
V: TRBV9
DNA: TGTGCCAGCAGCGGGGGGGTGACGAATTCACCCCTCCACTTT
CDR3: CASSGGVTNSPLHF

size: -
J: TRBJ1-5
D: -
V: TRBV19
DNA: TGTGCCAGTAGTTCAGGGGTCCATATCAATCAGCCCCAGCATTTT
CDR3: CASSSGVHINQPQHF

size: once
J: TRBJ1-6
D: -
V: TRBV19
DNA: TGTGCCAGTAGTATACAGGGGACCACCTCCTATAATTCACCCCTCCACTTT
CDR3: CASSIQGTTSYNSPLHF

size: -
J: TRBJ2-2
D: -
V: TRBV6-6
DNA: TGTGCCAGCAGTCGACTGGGGGAGCTGTTTTTT
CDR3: CASSRLGELFF

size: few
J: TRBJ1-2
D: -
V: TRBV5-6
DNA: TGTGCCAGCAGCTTGGAAAGGGGAAGCGGCTACACCTTC
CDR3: CASSLERGSGYTF

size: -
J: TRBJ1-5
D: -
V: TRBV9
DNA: TGTGCCAGCAGCGTAGCGGGGGTTGGGCAGCCCCAGCATTTT
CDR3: CASSVAGVGQPQHF

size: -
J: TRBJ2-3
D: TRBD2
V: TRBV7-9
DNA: TGTGCCAGCAGCTTAGTGGTCGTGGAGCGGGGGGTGCCCACAGATACGCAGTATTTT
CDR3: CASSLVVVERGVPTDTQYF

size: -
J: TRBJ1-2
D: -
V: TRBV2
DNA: TGTGCCAGCAGCCGGTATACAGTAGGTGATGGCTACACCTTC
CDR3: CASSRYTVGDGYTF

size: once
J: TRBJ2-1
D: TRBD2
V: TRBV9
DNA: TGTGCCAGCAGCGGCCCCCTAGCGGGGTACAATGAGCAGTTCTTC
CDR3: CASSGPLAGYNEQFF

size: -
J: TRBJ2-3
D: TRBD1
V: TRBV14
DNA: TGTGCCAGCAGCCAAACACAGGGGAAAAGTACAGATACGCAGTATTTT
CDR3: CASSQTQGKSTDTQYF

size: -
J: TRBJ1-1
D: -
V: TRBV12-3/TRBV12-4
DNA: TGTGCCAGCAGTTTTCGGGTGGAAGCTTTCTTT
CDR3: CASSFRVEAFF

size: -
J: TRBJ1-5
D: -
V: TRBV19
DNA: TGTGCCTCAAGGGGCCCCCAGAGGTACCAGCCCCAGCATTTT
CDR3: CASRGPQRYQPQHF

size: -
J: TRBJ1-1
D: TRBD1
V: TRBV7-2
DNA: TGTGCCAGCAGAAGAGACAGGGGGAACACTGAAGCTTTCTTT
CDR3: CASRRDRGNTEAFF

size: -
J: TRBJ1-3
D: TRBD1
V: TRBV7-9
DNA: TGTGCCAGCAGCCTGGGACAGGGATCTGGAAACACCATATATTTT
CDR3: CASSLGQGSGNTIYF

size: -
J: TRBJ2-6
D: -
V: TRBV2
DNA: TGTGCCAGCAGAGACTGGGTATTTGGGGCCAACGTCCTGACTTTC
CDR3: CASRDWVFGANVLTF

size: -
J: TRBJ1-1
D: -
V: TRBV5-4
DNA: TGTGCCAGCAGCTTGGACAGGGTTACTGAAGCTTTCTTT
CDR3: CASSLDRVTEAFF

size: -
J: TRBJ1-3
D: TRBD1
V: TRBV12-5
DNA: TGTGCTAGTGGTCCAGGACAGGCCTCTGGAAACACCATATATTTT
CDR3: CASGPGQASGNTIYF

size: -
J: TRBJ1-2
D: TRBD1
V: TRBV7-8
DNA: TGTGCCAGCAGCCCAGGGACAGCCGGCATTACGGGCTACACCTTC
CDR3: CASSPGTAGITGYTF